The 30 T cell receptor beta chains presented below share a single source sample, sequenced in a study of blood T cells in healthy people across ages. Then a second PCR, running about 6 to 11 cycles, was carried out with a sample-barcoded 5' primer and a J-beta primer mix. MiXCR, applied by TCRdb to the 5' RACE reads, yields one record per CDR3 protein. The repertoire consists of about 680,000 distinct CDR3 sequences, with 45% to 50% occurring once and the leading ten covering around a third. Sequencing input: blood. These receptors were taken from a woman in her sixties in good health.

The gene calls are TRBV2 and TRBJ1-6; 8 nucleotides agree with TRBD1. The CDR3 covers 15 residues. Losses at the gene ends were 6 bases for V and 10 bases for J; bases not matched to a gene: 11. The V gene's germline CDR1 is SNHLY and CDR2 FYNNEI. The CDR3 region is CASRSPGGRGSPLHF. The CDR3 DNA is TGTGCCAGCAGATCCCCAGGGGGCAGAGGGTCACCCCTCCACTTT.

Comments on this clonotype: The CDR3 does not end in the conserved phenylalanine or tryptophan, so this is likely a read error. The rearrangement links TRBV3-1 to TRBJ2-7; D is uncertain. The length of the CDR3 is 12 residues. Trimming cost V 1 base and J 2 bases, with 3 bases left between them. Germline V gives CDR1 LGHDT, CDR2 YNNKEL (reference sequence). The CDR3 coding sequence is TGTGCCAGCAGCCAAGGGCCCTACGAGCAGTACCTC. Translating it yields CASSQGPYEQYL.

This clonotype came up a few times. V usage is TRBV5-5 and J usage is TRBJ2-5; D is uncertain. The J call is uncertain, as TRBJ2-7 better fits the DNA end. This CDR3 spans 13 amino acids. The germline CDR1 and CDR2 sequences are SGHKS and YYEKEE (reference sequence). The CDR3 bases are TGTGCCAGCAGCTTGATCGAAGCCTACGAGCAGTACTTC. Amino acids: CASSLIEAYEQYF.

The chain employs TRBV29-1 and TRBJ1-6, with 10 positions matching TRBD1. Germline CDR1 and CDR2: SQVTM and ANQGSEA. This CDR3 contains 17 residues. The DNA for the CDR3 is TGCAGGGCTCTTCGGGACAGGGGATGTTTTCGTCCTTCACCCCTCCACTTT. It yields the protein CRALRDRGCFRPSPLHF.

The V call is TRBV29-1, the J call TRBJ2-1, with D tentatively TRBD1 (5 bases). V gave up 7 bases and J gave up 0 bases, with 13 bases separating them. This CDR3 has 14 amino acids. The germline V gene encodes CDR1 SQVTM and CDR2 ANQGSEA. The CDR3 DNA reads TGCAGCGGGGAAGACAGACGCTCCTACAATGAGCAGTTCTTC. Amino acids: CSGEDRRSYNEQFF.

This clonotype was seen once. The rearrangement links TRBV28 to TRBJ1-6; no definite D call. The ends were cut back, 6 bases at V and 8 bases at J, with 8 bases in the middle. Germline V gene sequence: CDR1 MDHEN, CDR2 SYDVKM. The CDR3 length is 12 residues. This CDR3 is CASSRNYSPLHF. CDR3 coding DNA: TGTGCCAGCAGCAGAAATTATTCACCCCTCCACTTT.

This clonotype was counted between two and nine times. This chain connects TRBV4-3 to TRBJ1-4; 7 bases align to TRBD1. V gave up 5 bases and J gave up 7 bases; unmatched junction bases: 7. Per the germline V gene, CDR1 is LGHNA and CDR2 is YSLEER. The CDR3 consists of 14 residues. DNA for the CDR3: TGCGCCAGCAGCACCCAGGGGGAAAGTGAAAAACTGTTTTTT. This encodes CASSTQGESEKLFF.

This chain uses TRBV29-1 with TRBJ2-1; the D gene is possibly TRBD2 (6 bases). The CDR3 is made up of 12 amino acids. V was cut by 1 base and J by 9 bases, with 10 bases left in between. Germline CDR1 SQVTM, CDR2 ANQGSEA. The CDR3 loop is CSVEAGVSEQFF. In nucleotides, the CDR3 is TGCAGCGTTGAAGCGGGAGTCTCTGAGCAGTTCTTC.

The rearrangement joins TRBV6-5 to TRBJ2-3; 8 bases are a match to TRBD2. With 4 bases clipped from V and 2 bases from J, the junction kept 8 bases outside the gene matches. This CDR3 is 16 amino acids long. Germline V gives CDR1 MNHEY, CDR2 SVGAGI. The CDR3 coding sequence is TGTGCCAGCAGTTCCGCAACTAGCGGAGTCACAGATACGCAGTATTTT. It translates to CASSSATSGVTDTQYF.

This clonotype was seen a handful of times. The CDR3 reads CSVDQYSYNEQFF. CDR3 DNA: TGCAGCGTTGACCAGTACTCCTACAATGAGCAGTTCTTC. This chain uses TRBV29-1 with TRBJ2-1; D remains unclear. In germline, CDR1 is SQVTM, CDR2 ANQGSEA. Trimming cost V 3 bases and J 0 bases, with 6 bases left between them. The length of the CDR3 is 13 residues.

V is TRBV4-3 and J is TRBJ2-7; D gene uncertain. The CDR3 totals 16 residues. V dropped 2 bases and J dropped 2 bases, with 16 bases sitting between them. Germline loops: CDR1 LGHNA, CDR2 YSLEER. In nucleotides, the CDR3 is TGCGCCAGCAGCCAACAGTGGGCAGGCGCCACCTACGAGCAGTACTTC. This translates into CASSQQWAGATYEQYF.

This chain uses TRBV7-2 with TRBJ2-5, with unresolved D. V was clipped by 0 bases and J by 3 bases, with 8 bases between them. The CDR3 sequence is 14 residues long. The germline V gene has CDR1 SGHTA and CDR2 FQGNSA. In DNA form, the CDR3 reads TGTGCCAGCAGCTTAGCGCGGCAGAAAGAGACCCAGTACTTC. This codes for CASSLARQKETQYF.

This sequence joins TRBV5-6 and TRBJ2-5; D gene uncertain. CDR3 length equals 13 residues. CDR1 SGHDT and CDR2 YYEEEE come from the germline V gene. Trimming removed 1 base from V and 11 bases from J, with 15 bases in between. The CDR3 bases are TGTGCCAGCAGCTTGACTGGTAACAATGAGCAGTACTTC. Amino acid sequence: CASSLTGNNEQYF.

V is TRBV5-1 and J is TRBJ2-5; D ambiguous. V gave up 0 bases and J gave up 12 bases, with 12 bases separating them. CDR1 is SGHRS, CDR2 YFSETQ, per germline. This CDR3 has 12 residues. CDR3 nucleotide sequence: TGCGCCAGCAGCTTGGATCAGGACGGCAAGTACTTC. Protein product: CASSLDQDGKYF.

V and J are TRBV20-1 and TRBJ2-5; perhaps TRBD2 as D (6 bases). This CDR3 spans 15 amino acids. Germline V lookup: CDR1 DFQATT, CDR2 SNEGSKA (reference sequence). V was trimmed by 1 base and J by 2 bases, leaving 14 bases between them. The CDR3 loop reads CSARVGRLVQETQYF. CDR3 sequence (DNA): TGCAGTGCTAGAGTTGGTAGACTAGTTCAAGAGACCCAGTACTTC.

Turning to this clonotype: An end of the junction differs from the germline gene, which may be a read error. The chain employs TRBV7-3 and TRBJ2-5, with 10 bases fitting TRBD2. The V gene's germline CDR1 is SGHTA and CDR2 FQGTGA. This CDR3 contains 18 residues. The CDR3 is CANSQNPGLADSYNEQYF. CDR3 DNA: TGTGCCAACAGCCAAAATCCCGGACTAGCGGACTCCTACAATGAGCAGTACTTC.

V usage is TRBV4-3 and J usage is TRBJ2-7; 8 nucleotides match TRBD1. V lost 4 bases and J lost 3; bases outside the gene matches: 5. This CDR3 is 14 amino acids long. The V gene's germline CDR1 is LGHNA and CDR2 YSLEER. CDR3 nucleotides: TGCGCCAGCAGCCGGGGGACAGGACGCTACGAGCAGTACTTC. Translated, it gives CASSRGTGRYEQYF.

V usage is TRBV4-2 and J usage is TRBJ2-7, with D maybe TRBD2 (5 bases). The CDR3 extends over 13 amino acids. Germline V gene sequence: CDR1 LGHNA, CDR2 YNFKEQ. The V end lost 7 bases, the J end lost 7 bases, and 17 bases lay between the germline ends. CDR3 nucleotides: TGTGCCAGCACGGACTTGAGAGCAAATGAGCAGTACTTC. Its translation is CASTDLRANEQYF.

The chain combines TRBV20-1 with TRBJ2-7, with no clear D. Germline values: CDR1 DFQATT, CDR2 SNEGSKA (reference sequence). The V end lost 1 base, the J end lost 0 bases, and 10 bases lay between the germline ends. CDR3 length: 14 residues. CDR3 nucleotide sequence: TGCAGTGCTAGAGGCACACCGAGCTCCTACGAGCAGTACTTC. It yields the protein CSARGTPSSYEQYF.

The V gene is TRBV10-3, the J gene TRBJ1-5; tentative D call: TRBD1 (6 bases). V dropped 4 bases and J dropped 0 bases, with 7 bases sitting between them. The CDR3 sequence is 14 residues long. Germline V gene data show CDR1 as ENHRY and CDR2 as SYGVKD. DNA of the CDR3: TGTGCCATCAGTGGGACAGATAGCAATCAGCCCCAGCATTTT. Amino acids: CAISGTDSNQPQHF.

Only a few counts were recorded for this clonotype. The chain employs TRBV6-1 and TRBJ2-7; 9 nucleotides match TRBD1. Germline CDR1 reads MNHNS; CDR2 reads SASEGT. CDR3 length equals 20 residues. V gave up 5 bases and J gave up 3 bases; unmatched junction bases: 23. DNA of the CDR3: TGTGCCAGCAGTCCGTATCCGGGGTTCACCGGGACAGGGTTTTTCTACGAGCAGTACTTC. Its protein product is CASSPYPGFTGTGFFYEQYF.

This clonotype was counted once. V usage is TRBV4-3 and J usage is TRBJ2-1, with TRBD1 matching over 9 bases. Germline loops: CDR1 LGHNA, CDR2 YSLEER. The CDR3 totals 16 residues. Trimming removed 1 base from V and 6 bases from J; junction bases left unmatched: 7. The CDR3 DNA is TGCGCCAGCAGCCAAGGATTACAGGGGGCGTTCAATGAGCAGTTCTTC. Its protein is CASSQGLQGAFNEQFF.

This rearrangement joins TRBV7-9 to TRBJ2-7; the D gene is possibly TRBD1 (6 bases). The CDR3 contains 13 residues. Trimming took 7 bases from V and 5 from J, leaving 15 bases between them. Germline CDR1 reads SEHNR; CDR2 reads FQNEAQ (reference sequence). The CDR3 here is CASKGHPLHEQYF. The CDR3 DNA sequence: TGTGCCAGCAAGGGACATCCCCTCCACGAGCAGTACTTC.

This clonotype was counted a few times. The rearrangement joins TRBV28 to TRBJ2-7; D gene uncertain. Germline V CDR1 and CDR2: MDHEN, SYDVKM. Trimming removed 3 bases at V and 3 bases at J, with 12 bases between. The CDR3 loop spans 14 amino acids. CDR3 nucleotides: TGTGCCAGCAGTTTGACCAGCCTTGGCTACGAGCAGTACTTC. This translates into CASSLTSLGYEQYF.

The chain has TRBV20-1 and TRBJ2-5, with 10 bases matching TRBD2. The junction had 12 bases not matched to a gene; V was cut back by 3 bases and J by 5 bases. The V gene's germline CDR1 is DFQATT and CDR2 SNEGSKA (reference sequence). The CDR3 spans 16 residues. The DNA of the CDR3 is TGCAGTGCTAGTTTGGCTAGCGGGAGAGTCGGTGAGACCCAGTACTTC. It specifies CSASLASGRVGETQYF.

This CDR3 is CATSRGPGQGVNEQFF. CDR3 sequence (DNA): TGTGCCACCAGCAGAGGCCCGGGACAGGGGGTCAATGAGCAGTTCTTC. The chain recombines TRBV15 with TRBJ2-1; TRBD1 aligns across 11 bases. Germline trimming cut 1 base from V and 6 bases from J; bases unmatched to any gene: 5. Germline CDR1 is LNHNV and CDR2 is YYDKDF (reference sequence). The CDR3 runs 16 residues.

The genes are TRBV20-1 and TRBJ1-2, with no clear D. The germline CDR1 and CDR2 sequences are DFQATT and SNEGSKA (reference sequence). Deletions cut 5 bases from V and 2 bases from J, with 6 bases between. The length of the CDR3 is 11 residues. The CDR3 loop reads CSAYYNYGYTF. The CDR3 bases are TGCAGTGCTTATTACAACTATGGCTACACCTTC.

Concerning this clonotype itself: One end of the junction is discordant with germline, which a read error may explain. The V and J genes are TRBV4-2 and TRBJ1-4; D unresolved. The CDR3 is 15 amino acids. CDR1 LGHNA and CDR2 YNFKEQ come from the germline V gene. CDR3 loop: CASSQEAAGNENLFF. CDR3 sequence (DNA): TGTGCCAGCAGCCAAGAGGCGGCGGGTAATGAAAACCTGTTTTTT.

This clonotype came up once. The chain is built from TRBV6-1 and TRBJ1-2; possibly TRBD1 for D (6 bases). Germline V gives CDR1 MNHNS, CDR2 SASEGT. The CDR3 extends over 14 amino acids. V was cut by 7 bases and J by 4 bases, with 16 bases left in between. This CDR3 is CASTTTGLFYGYTF. Written as DNA, the CDR3 is TGTGCCAGCACAACAACAGGGCTTTTCTATGGCTACACCTTC.

The CDR3 DNA reads TGCGCCAGCAGCTCTTCCCCTCCGAGCAATGAGCAGTTCTTC. This sequence encodes CASSSSPPSNEQFF. The J gene is TRBJ2-1, the V gene TRBV5-1; D unclear. Per the germline V gene, CDR1 is SGHRS and CDR2 is YFSETQ. CDR3 length: 14 amino acids. Trimming removed 3 bases at V and 6 bases at J, with 13 bases between.